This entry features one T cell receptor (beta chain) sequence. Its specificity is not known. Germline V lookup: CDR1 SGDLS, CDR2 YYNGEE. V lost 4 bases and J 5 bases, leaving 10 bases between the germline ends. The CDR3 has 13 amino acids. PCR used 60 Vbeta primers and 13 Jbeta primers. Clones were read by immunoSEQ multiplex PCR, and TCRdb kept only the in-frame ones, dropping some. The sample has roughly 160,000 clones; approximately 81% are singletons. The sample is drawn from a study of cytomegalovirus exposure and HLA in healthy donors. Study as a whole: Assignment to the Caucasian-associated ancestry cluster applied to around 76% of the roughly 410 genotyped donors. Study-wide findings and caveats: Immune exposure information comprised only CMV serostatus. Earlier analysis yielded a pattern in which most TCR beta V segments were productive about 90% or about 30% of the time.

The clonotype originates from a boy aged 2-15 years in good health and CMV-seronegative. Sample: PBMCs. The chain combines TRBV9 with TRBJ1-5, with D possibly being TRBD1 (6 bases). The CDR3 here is CASSTQGDQPQHF. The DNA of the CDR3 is TGTGCCAGCAGCACACAGGGTGATCAGCCCCAGCATTTT.